This TCR beta chain originates from a study of cytotoxic CD8 clonotypes in ibrutinib-treated CLL. Overall study: After median approximately 70 months, approximately 14 stayed in remission, about 12 progressed; responses 25 or so partial, 2 complete. Samples yielded averages of 255,043 productive templates and around 99,000 productive rearrangements.

This CDR3 comprises 14 residues. V shed 5 bases and J shed 2 bases, with 12 bases lying between them. Germline assignment: CDR1 WSHSY and CDR2 SAAADI. Depth targeted 1 in 200,000 to 1 in 1 million T cells, averaging approximately 10x coverage per clonotype. The repertoire was sequenced with immunoSEQ multiplex PCR; TCRdb's copy has only in-frame clones and lacks some. The table lists about 56,000 clones, 56% of them singletons. Study-wide results and limits: The clonality rise at ibrutinib response reflected private clonotype expansion.

This clone was seen just once. Its matching antigen is unknown. This receptor was identified in a human donor with chronic lymphocytic leukemia. This chain joins TRBV10-2 and TRBJ1-2; D unclear. Sequenced here: PBMCs, sampled after 24 months of ibrutinib treatment. The CDR3, as DNA: TGCGCCAGCAGTCCCGGGGAGGCAAACTATGGCTACACCTTC. Protein product: CASSPGEANYGYTF.